The 5 T cell receptor beta chains in this list originate from one sample, sequenced in a study of glioma-infiltrating T cells listed by TCRdb under 2016. Sequencing relied on an Illumina MiSeq. TCR alpha and beta CDR3 regions were amplified with the iRepertoire nested amplicon-rescue multiplex PCR (arm-PCR) platform from RNA. The public reads were run again by TCRdb, first through fastp at Q25 and then through MiXCR, and only productive beta chains were kept. Here each entry gathers all rows of one CDR3 protein and keeps the most common genes and DNA. Counted in this sample were approximately 110,000 distinct CDR3 sequences; 23% of them appeared once. Jointly, the top ten make up approximately 16% of the sample. The specimen sequenced was glioma tissue, nonneoplastic brain tissue, or PBMCs (not recorded which). Receptors originate from a human donor with low-grade glioma or glioblastoma, undergoing nonglioma brain surgery, or in good health (not recorded which).

Ten or more counts support this clonotype. The V gene is TRBV7-9, the J gene TRBJ2-3; D remains unclear. The V end lost 5 bases, the J end lost 6 bases, and 9 bases lay between the germline ends. The CDR3 contains 12 residues. Germline loops: CDR1 SEHNR, CDR2 FQNEAQ (reference sequence). The CDR3 sequence: CASSNAVDTQYF. CDR3 in DNA: TGTGCCAGCAGCAACGCGGTTGATACGCAGTATTTT.

Turning to this clonotype: The junction shows a germline mismatch at one end, possibly a read error. The chain recombines TRBV6-2 or TRBV6-3 with TRBJ2-3; 10 bases agree with TRBD2. The CDR3 consists of 15 residues. The germline CDR1 and CDR2 sequences are MNHEY and SVGEGT. DNA for the CDR3: TGTGCCAGCAGTTACGCTAGCGGGAGTGAAGATAAGCAGTATTTT. Translation: CASSYASGSEDKQYF.

This sequence joins TRBV20-1 and TRBJ2-3; TRBD2 matches 7 bases. J lost 0 bases, V lost 6 bases, and 9 bases had no gene match. This CDR3 has 15 amino acids. Germline V gives CDR1 DFQATT, CDR2 SNEGSKA (reference sequence). CDR3 residues: CSALAAAESTDTQYF. In nucleotides, the CDR3 is TGCAGTGCCCTAGCGGCGGCGGAGAGCACAGATACGCAGTATTTT.

Ten or more counts support this clonotype. This rearrangement joins TRBV6-1 to TRBJ1-1; TRBD1 aligns across 10 bases. V dropped 4 bases and J dropped 4; count of bases not matched to a gene: 0. The CDR3 covers 13 residues. The germline V gene has CDR1 MNHNS and CDR2 SASEGT. Written as DNA, the CDR3 is TGTGCCAGCAGTGGGGACAGGGGCACTGAAGCTTTCTTT. Its translation: CASSGDRGTEAFF.

There are many counts of this clonotype. The V gene is TRBV24-1, the J gene TRBJ2-5; TRBD2 aligns across 8 bases. Germline V CDR1 and CDR2: KGHDR, SFDVKD. Germline trimming cut 6 bases from V and 5 bases from J; bases unmatched to any gene: 7. The CDR3 contains 14 residues. This CDR3 reads CATSNGRALETQYF. In nucleotides, the CDR3 is TGTGCCACCAGTAACGGGAGGGCCCTGGAGACCCAGTACTTC.